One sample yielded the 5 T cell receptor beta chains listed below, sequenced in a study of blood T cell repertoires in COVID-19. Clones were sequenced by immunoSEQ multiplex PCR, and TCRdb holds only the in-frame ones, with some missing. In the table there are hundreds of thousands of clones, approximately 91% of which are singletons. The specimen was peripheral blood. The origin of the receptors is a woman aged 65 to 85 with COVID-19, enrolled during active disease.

Written as DNA, the CDR3 is TGCGCCAGCAGCTGGGGCCCTACCGCGGGGGGATCGAAGAGGGATGAGCAGTTCTTC. Translating gives CASSWGPTAGGSKRDEQFF. The rearrangement links TRBV5-1 to TRBJ2-1, with 8 bases matching TRBD2. This CDR3 is 19 amino acids long. The germline V gene has CDR1 SGHRS and CDR2 YFSETQ. With 3 bases clipped from V and 8 bases from J, the junction kept 22 bases outside the gene matches. Full variable domain (rest looked up from reference TRBV5-1 and TRBJ2-1): KAGVTQTPRYLIKTRGQQVTLSCSPISGHRSVSWYQQTPGQGLQFLFEYFSETQRNKGNFPGRFSGRQFSNSRSEMNVSTLELGDSALYLCASSWGPTAGGSKRDEQFFGPGTRLTVL.

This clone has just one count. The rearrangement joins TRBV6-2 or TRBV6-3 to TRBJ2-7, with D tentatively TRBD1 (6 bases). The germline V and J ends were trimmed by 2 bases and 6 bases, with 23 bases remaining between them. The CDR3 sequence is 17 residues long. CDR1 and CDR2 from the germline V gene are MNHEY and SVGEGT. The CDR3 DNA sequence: TGTGCCAGCAGTTACCTCAGTCCAGGGGCTTATGTCTCCGAGCAGTACTTC. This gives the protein CASSYLSPGAYVSEQYF.

The CDR3 sequence: CASSQVGEVVGTDTQYF. CDR3 coding DNA: TGCGCCAGCAGCCAAGTGGGAGAGGTAGTGGGCACAGATACGCAGTATTTT. This rearrangement joins TRBV4-1 to TRBJ2-3; TRBD2 is a possible D gene (5 bases). Germline V gene lookup returns CDR1 MGHRA and CDR2 YSYEKL. The CDR3 covers 17 residues. V shed 1 base and J shed 1 base, with 15 bases lying between them.

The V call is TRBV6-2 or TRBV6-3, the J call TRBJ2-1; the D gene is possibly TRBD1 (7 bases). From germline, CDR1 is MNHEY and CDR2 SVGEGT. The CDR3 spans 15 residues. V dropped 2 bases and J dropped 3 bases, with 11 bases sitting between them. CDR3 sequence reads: CASSYRQGGYNEQFF. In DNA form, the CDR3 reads TGTGCCAGCAGTTACAGGCAGGGGGGCTACAATGAGCAGTTCTTC.

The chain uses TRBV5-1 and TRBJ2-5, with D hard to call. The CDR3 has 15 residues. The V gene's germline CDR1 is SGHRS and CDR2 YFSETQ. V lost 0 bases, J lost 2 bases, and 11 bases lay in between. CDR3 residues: CASSLGAGTQETQYF. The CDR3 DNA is TGCGCCAGCAGCTTGGGGGCTGGCACTCAAGAGACCCAGTACTTC.